A single sample is the source of the 29 T cell receptor beta chains below, sequenced in a study of Tregs in tolerant kidney transplant recipients. Clones were read by immunoSEQ multiplex PCR, and TCRdb kept only the in-frame ones, dropping some. The profile shows more than 60,000 clones, roughly 91% of them singletons. Sequencing was performed on CD4+ T cells from blood, taken before the transplant. The receptors shown here come from a human donor who received a combined kidney and bone marrow transplant.

This chain joins TRBV30 and TRBJ1-4; a possible D gene is TRBD1 (6 bases). This CDR3 spans 15 amino acids. The germline CDR1 and CDR2 sequences are GTSNPN and SVGIG (reference sequence). V lost 3 bases and J 3 bases, leaving 14 bases between the germline ends. CDR3 DNA sequence: TGTGCCTGGAGGTACAGGGACGGAGCTAATGAAAAACTGTTTTTT. Protein sequence: CAWRYRDGANEKLFF.

V is TRBV7-9 and J is TRBJ2-7, with D perhaps matching TRBD2 (6 bases). The CDR3 loop spans 15 amino acids. Germline assignment: CDR1 SEHNR and CDR2 FQNEAQ (reference sequence). V was clipped by 6 bases and J by 5 bases, with 20 bases between them. CDR3 sequence: CASRGGGGGVNEQYF. The CDR3 bases are TGTGCCAGCAGGGGGGGTGGCGGAGGGGTCAACGAGCAGTACTTC.

The rearrangement joins TRBV11-2 to TRBJ2-7, with 12 bases matching TRBD1. This CDR3 is 17 amino acids long. Germline CDR1 is SGHAT and CDR2 is FQNNGV. Losses at the gene ends were 3 bases for V and 3 bases for J; bases not matched to a gene: 9. DNA for the CDR3: TGTGCCAGCAGCTTGGACCCCGGGACAGGGGGCGTCTACGAGCAGTACTTC. Protein: CASSLDPGTGGVYEQYF.

The genes are TRBV4-1 and TRBJ2-7; 14 nucleotides line up with TRBD2. The CDR3 covers 15 residues. Germline CDR1 MGHRA, CDR2 YSYEKL. V shed 4 bases and J 3 bases; nucleotides not matched to a gene: 2. The CDR3 is CASSPGLAGGYEQYF. CDR3 DNA: TGCGCCAGCAGCCCCGGACTAGCGGGGGGCTACGAGCAGTACTTC.

This sequence joins TRBV6-1 and TRBJ1-4, with D maybe TRBD1 (5 bases). The V end lost 7 bases, the J end lost 8 bases, and 20 bases lay between the germline ends. This CDR3 is built from 15 residues. Germline loops: CDR1 MNHNS, CDR2 SASEGT. The CDR3 loop is CASTEGASWSEKLFF. DNA for the CDR3: TGTGCCAGCACCGAAGGGGCATCCTGGTCGGAAAAACTGTTTTTT.

J is TRBJ2-7 and V is TRBV28, with TRBD1 identical over 10 bases. CDR3 length equals 15 residues. Germline-derived CDR1 and CDR2 are MDHEN and SYDVKM. The J segment lost 3 bases and the V segment lost 7 bases, leaving 9 bases of the junction unmatched. The CDR3 nucleotides read TGTGCCAGCACCTCGACAGGGGGCGGTTTCTACGAGCAGTACTTC. It is translated as CASTSTGGGFYEQYF.

The CDR3 bases are TGTGCCAGCAGCCCCAAAAATACAGATACGCAGTATTTT. This translates into CASSPKNTDTQYF. This chain connects TRBV9 to TRBJ2-3; no clear D gene. Germline-derived CDR1 and CDR2 are SGDLS and YYNGEE. The length of the CDR3 is 13 residues. The germline V and J ends were trimmed by 4 bases and 3 bases, with 9 bases remaining between them. Full variable domain (rest looked up from reference TRBV9 and TRBJ2-3): DSGVTQTPKHLITATGQRVTLRCSPRSGDLSVYWYQQSLDQGLQFLIQYYNGEERAKGNILERFSAQQFPDLHSELNLSSLELGDSALYFCASSPKNTDTQYFGPGTRLTVL.

This clone was observed a single time. The chain carries TRBV11-2 and TRBJ2-7; D unclear. Germline V gene sequence: CDR1 SGHAT, CDR2 FQNNGV. The V gene lost 4 bases and the J gene lost 1 base, with 14 bases spanning the gap. The CDR3 is 15 residues long. CDR3 region: CASSSDIHLSYEQYF. In DNA form, the CDR3 reads TGTGCCAGCAGCTCTGACATCCACCTTTCCTACGAGCAGTACTTC.

The CDR3 DNA is TGTGCCAGCAGTACGACCCCCAGCGAAGGAAACACCATATATTTT. Protein product: CASSTTPSEGNTIYF. This chain joins TRBV28 and TRBJ1-3; D is unresolved. Trimming took off 5 bases at V and 4 bases at J, with 15 bases between the two ends. CDR3 length: 15 residues. The germline V gene has CDR1 MDHEN and CDR2 SYDVKM.

This clone was found a few times. The V call is TRBV2, the J call TRBJ2-7; TRBD1 might be the D (6 bases). Germline V CDR1 and CDR2: SNHLY, FYNNEI. The germline V and J ends were trimmed by 3 bases and 4 bases, with 10 bases remaining between them. This CDR3 comprises 13 residues. The CDR3 spells CASSDSRGYEQYF. The CDR3 nucleotides are TGTGCCAGCAGTGATAGCAGGGGATACGAGCAGTACTTC. The variable domain in full, completed from reference TRBV2 and TRBJ2-7, reads EPEVTQTPSHQVTQMGQEVILRCVPISNHLYFYWYRQILGQKVEFLVSFYNNEISEKSEIFDDQFSVERPDGSNFTLKIRSTKLEDSAMYFCASSDSRGYEQYFGPGTRLTVT.

The rearrangement uses TRBV28 and TRBJ2-7; the match to TRBD1 covers 9 bases. Germline assignment: CDR1 MDHEN and CDR2 SYDVKM. Unmatched junction bases numbered 13, after V lost 6 bases and J lost 4 bases. This CDR3 contains 16 residues. CDR3 sequence (DNA): TGTGCCAGCAGAGGCACGTTGGACAGGGGTATGTACGAGCAGTACTTC. Translating it yields CASRGTLDRGMYEQYF.

This chain joins TRBV2 and TRBJ1-2; a possible D gene is TRBD1 (5 bases). The V end was cut by 8 bases, the J end by 7 bases, with 29 bases between. This CDR3 contains 17 residues. Germline V lookup: CDR1 SNHLY, CDR2 FYNNEI. The CDR3 reads CASPRQGRVGQVGGYTF. The CDR3 DNA is TGTGCCAGCCCCCGTCAGGGCAGGGTCGGACAAGTAGGTGGCTACACCTTC. Based on the CDR3 plus reference TRBV2 and TRBJ1-2, the full variable domain is EPEVTQTPSHQVTQMGQEVILRCVPISNHLYFYWYRQILGQKVEFLVSFYNNEISEKSEIFDDQFSVERPDGSNFTLKIRSTKLEDSAMYFCASPRQGRVGQVGGYTFGSGTRLTVV.

J is TRBJ1-3 and V is TRBV5-1; tentatively, D is TRBD1 (5 bases). Germline loops: CDR1 SGHRS, CDR2 YFSETQ. The CDR3 is 15 amino acids. V was shortened by 3 bases and J by 0 bases, with 10 bases between the two germline ends. As DNA, the CDR3 is TGCGCCAGCAGCTCAGAGACAGCCTCTGGAAACACCATATATTTT. It encodes CASSSETASGNTIYF.

V usage is TRBV11-2 and J usage is TRBJ2-3; the match to TRBD2 covers 11 bases. CDR3 size: 16 residues. V was clipped by 4 bases and J by 5 bases; unmatched bases: 8. CDR1 SGHAT and CDR2 FQNNGV come from the germline V gene. CDR3 sequence: CASSYSGRASGDTQYF. The CDR3 nucleotides are TGTGCCAGCAGCTATAGCGGGAGGGCGAGTGGAGATACGCAGTATTTT.

The rearrangement joins TRBV11-2 to TRBJ1-1; D is ambiguous. The CDR3 loop spans 13 amino acids. Germline CDR1 and CDR2: SGHAT and FQNNGV. Trimming cost V 2 bases and J 5 bases, with 9 bases left between them. In nucleotides, the CDR3 is TGTGCCAGCAGCTTAAATGACGGGACTGAAGCTTTCTTT. Translated, it gives CASSLNDGTEAFF.

The sample holds one count of this clone. The chain couples TRBV5-8 to TRBJ2-2; 10 bases are shared with TRBD1. The CDR3 extends over 16 amino acids. The germline gives CDR1 SGHTS, CDR2 YDEGEE. J was trimmed by 1 base and V by 2 bases; bases with no gene match: 2. CDR3 DNA sequence: TGTGCCAGCAGCTTCCGGACAGGGGGGAACACCGGGGAGCTGTTTTTT. This codes for CASSFRTGGNTGELFF.

The V and J genes are TRBV19 and TRBJ1-5; no clear D. The CDR3 consists of 13 residues. Germline V gene data show CDR1 as LNHDA and CDR2 as SQIVND (reference sequence). V lost 7 bases and J 7 bases, leaving 14 bases between the germline ends. DNA for the CDR3: TGTGCCAGTACTGGGGAAGAGGGACAGCCCCAGCATTTT. It is translated as CASTGEEGQPQHF.

The chain has TRBV7-2 and TRBJ2-5; TRBD2 matches 8 bases. Germline CDR1 SGHTA, CDR2 FQGNSA. The V segment lost 1 base and the J segment 2 bases; nucleotides outside the gene matches: 12. The CDR3 covers 18 residues. CDR3 DNA sequence: TGTGCCAGCAGCTTAGGGGGACTAGTGGTTCAGGGGCAAGAGACCCAGTACTTC. It yields the protein CASSLGGLVVQGQETQYF.

The V call is TRBV28, the J call TRBJ1-2, with a tentative D call TRBD1 (6 bases). V was shortened by 6 bases and J by 6 bases, with 20 bases between the two germline ends. The germline gives CDR1 MDHEN, CDR2 SYDVKM. The CDR3 sequence is 15 residues long. CDR3 coding DNA: TGTGCCAGCAGCCCGGGACAAGGGTACCCTCATGGCTACACCTTC. Translation: CASSPGQGYPHGYTF.

The gene calls are TRBV27 and TRBJ2-6; D may be TRBD1 (7 bases). Trimming shortened V by 3 bases and J by 0 bases, and 12 bases separated the two germline ends. Germline-derived CDR1 and CDR2 are MNHEY and SMNVEV (reference sequence). The length of the CDR3 is 17 residues. The CDR3 is CASSLRQGLSGANVLTF. The CDR3 DNA is TGTGCCAGCAGTTTGAGACAGGGACTCTCTGGGGCCAACGTCCTGACTTTC. Supplemented by reference TRBV27 and TRBJ2-6, the full variable domain reads EAQVTQNPRYLITVTGKKLTVTCSQNMNHEYMSWYRQDPGLGLRQIYYSMNVEVTDKGDVPEGYKVSRKEKRNFPLILESPSPNQTSLYFCASSLRQGLSGANVLTFGAGSRLTVL.

The rearrangement joins TRBV5-4 to TRBJ2-5; 13 positions agree with TRBD2. Trimming took 5 bases from V and 1 from J; bases not matched to a gene: 5. Germline assignment: CDR1 SGHNT and CDR2 YYREEE (reference sequence). There are 16 residues in the CDR3. CDR3 sequence: CASRPGTSGIQETQYF. The CDR3 coding sequence is TGTGCCAGCAGGCCCGGGACTAGCGGGATCCAAGAGACCCAGTACTTC.

The chain combines TRBV7-9 with TRBJ1-1, with D possibly matching TRBD1 (5 bases). The CDR3 has 15 residues. CDR1 is SEHNR and CDR2 is FQNEAQ in the germline V gene (reference sequence). V lost 5 bases and J 6 bases, leaving 19 bases between the germline ends. The CDR3 loop is CASSPLRQTGAEAFF. DNA of the CDR3: TGTGCCAGCAGCCCCCTCCGACAGACTGGGGCTGAAGCTTTCTTT.

The chain couples TRBV5-4 to TRBJ2-5; a possible D gene is TRBD1 (5 bases). V shed 1 base and J shed 1 base, with 5 bases lying between them. CDR3 size: 13 residues. The germline V gene has CDR1 SGHNT and CDR2 YYREEE (reference sequence). In DNA, the CDR3 is TGTGCCAGCAGCTTGCAGGGCCAAGAGACCCAGTACTTC. Amino acid sequence: CASSLQGQETQYF.

The V and J genes are TRBV28 and TRBJ1-4; 9 nucleotides match TRBD1. The germline V gene encodes CDR1 MDHEN and CDR2 SYDVKM. V shed 6 bases, J shed 0 bases, and the junction held 8 bases outside the gene matches. The CDR3 runs 17 residues. The CDR3 region is CASRKPGQGSTNEKLFF. As DNA, the CDR3 is TGTGCCAGCAGAAAACCGGGACAGGGCTCAACTAATGAAAAACTGTTTTTT.

This clone has more than one count but fewer than ten. The rearrangement joins TRBV30 to TRBJ1-5, with 7 bases that match TRBD1. The CDR3 has 12 amino acids. J gave up 7 bases and V 5 bases, and 5 bases lay outside the gene matches. Germline V CDR1 and CDR2: GTSNPN, SVGIG (reference sequence). The CDR3 loop is CAWDRAGQPQHF. In DNA form, the CDR3 reads TGTGCCTGGGACAGGGCAGGGCAGCCCCAGCATTTT.

The CDR3 here is CASSLGQEGETQYF. CDR3 DNA: TGTGCCAGCAGCTTGGGACAGGAGGGGGAGACCCAGTACTTC. This chain joins TRBV7-2 and TRBJ2-5; TRBD1 matches 8 bases. After removal of 3 bases from V and 5 bases from J, the junction contained 5 bases not matched to a gene. Germline assignment: CDR1 SGHTA and CDR2 FQGNSA. This CDR3 region has 14 residues. Together with reference TRBV7-2 and TRBJ2-5, the CDR3 gives the full variable domain: GAGVSQSPSNKVTEKGKDVELRCDPISGHTALYWYRQSLGQGLEFLIYFQGNSAPDKSGLPSDRFSAERTGGSVSTLTIQRTQQEDSAVYLCASSLGQEGETQYFGPGTRLLVL.

J is TRBJ2-1 and V is TRBV28; no clear D. CDR1 and CDR2 from the germline V gene are MDHEN and SYDVKM. The CDR3 has 15 residues. The germline V and J ends were trimmed by 8 bases and 6 bases, with 20 bases remaining between them. CDR3 nucleotide sequence: TGTGCCAGCCCCCCGAGCGCTGGTGAGAGCAATGAGCAGTTCTTC. Its translation is CASPPSAGESNEQFF.

This chain connects TRBV2 to TRBJ2-1; TRBD2 might be the D (6 bases). V gave up 7 bases and J gave up 3 bases, with 13 bases separating them. This CDR3 is 14 amino acids long. CDR1 is SNHLY and CDR2 is FYNNEI in the germline V gene. The CDR3, as DNA: TGTGCCAGCACCCCACTAGCCTACTACAATGAGCAGTTCTTC. This gives the protein CASTPLAYYNEQFF.

The V call is TRBV27, the J call TRBJ1-3; 9 nucleotides line up with TRBD1. Trimming took 3 bases from V and 7 from J; bases not matched to a gene: 4. This CDR3 has 14 amino acids. Germline V gene data show CDR1 as MNHEY and CDR2 as SMNVEV (reference sequence). CDR3 region: CASSLRDRDNTIYF. DNA of the CDR3: TGTGCCAGCAGTTTGAGGGACAGGGATAACACCATATATTTT.